This T cell receptor beta chain stems from a study of spatial heterogeneity in lung cancer. The CDR3 consists of 14 residues. Germline loops: CDR1 MNHEY, CDR2 SMNVEV (reference sequence). With 2 bases clipped from V and 6 bases from J, the junction kept 0 bases outside the gene matches. This clonotype came up many times. Its antigen is not known. General observations from the study: Ubiquitous and regional expanded TCR counts correlated with ubiquitous and regional nonsynonymous mutations, respectively. Counts that tracked tumor mutation counts were those of expanded intratumoral alpha and beta TCRs.

MiXCR, applied by TCRdb to the 5' RACE reads, yields one record per CDR3 protein. The sample has about 100,000 distinct CDR3 sequences, approximately 4.7% seen once. Noted time point: sample taken at primary tumor resection. The sample here was lung tumor tissue, taken at surgery. The chain recombines TRBV27 with TRBJ2-2, with 10 bases aligning to TRBD2. The sequence derives from a male donor with early-stage non-small cell lung cancer. The CDR3 here is CASSLLAGAGELFF. As DNA, the CDR3 is TGTGCCAGCAGTTTACTAGCGGGAGCCGGGGAGCTGTTTTTT.